These T cell receptor beta chains were read from a single sample in a study of somatic mutations in cytotoxic T cells in rheumatoid arthritis. The table came from immunoSEQ multiplex PCR; TCRdb's copy has only in-frame clones and leaves some out. The repertoire consists of about 30,000 clones, with 82% occurring once and the leading ten covering just under 8.5%. Specimen: CD8+ T cells sorted from blood. The receptors here all came from an adult with rheumatoid arthritis. Each CDR3 is given with its conserved first and last residue. The order of the fields is CDR3 length, D gene, clone size, J gene, V gene, CDR3 DNA, CDR3 protein. The D gene is left open where the match is weak. For some rows the clone size is stated as once, few or many, or as a class when expanded; others skip it.

>13|.|.|TRBJ1-2|TRBV14
TGTGCCAGCAGCCACTACCAGAACTATGGCTACACCTTC
CASSHYQNYGYTF
>11|.|.|TRBJ2-7|TRBV30
TGTGCCTGGAAGGAAGGGTACGAGCAGTACTTC
CAWKEGYEQYF
>16|TRBD1|.|TRBJ2-2|TRBV4-2
TGTGCCAGCAGCCGACCGGGACAGGGTTTATCCGGGGAGCTGTTTTTT
CASSRPGQGLSGELFF
>15|.|.|TRBJ2-5|TRBV9
TGTGCCAGCAGCCCCCGGGGGAATCTCCAAGAGACCCAGTACTTC
CASSPRGNLQETQYF
>15|TRBD2|.|TRBJ2-1|TRBV4-3
TGCGCCAGCAGTAGGGGATCGGGGGGATACAATGAGCAGTTCTTC
CASSRGSGGYNEQFF
>15|.|.|TRBJ2-5|TRBV9
TGTGCCAGCAGCGTAAGCCCTACAGAAGAGATTGCCCAGTACTTC
CASSVSPTEEIAQYF
>13|TRBD2|.|TRBJ2-1|TRBV30
TGTGCCCGCGCCCGGGAGGGCCGGTATGAGCAGTTCTTC
CARAREGRYEQFF
>15|.|.|TRBJ1-4|TRBV7-6
TGTGCCAGCAGCTCAGGTGTGGGGCCTAATGAAAAACTGTTTTTT
CASSSGVGPNEKLFF
>13|.|.|TRBJ1-5|TRBV6-1
TGTGCCAGCACCTATCGGGGCAATCAGCCCCAGCATTTT
CASTYRGNQPQHF
>15|TRBD2|.|TRBJ2-5|TRBV10-3
TGTGCCATCAGTGCGACTAGCGGGGATCAAGAGACCCAGTACTTC
CAISATSGDQETQYF
>15|.|.|TRBJ1-5|TRBV19
TGTGCCAGTAGTATGGGCAGAGCACTCAATCAGCCCCAGCATTTT
CASSMGRALNQPQHF
>11|.|.|TRBJ1-2|TRBV19
TGTGCCATATTGGGATTTTATGGCTACACCTTC
CAILGFYGYTF
>15|TRBD2|.|TRBJ2-3|TRBV5-8
TGTGCCAGCAGTTCGGGCGGGGGGAGCACAGATACGCAGTATTTT
CASSSGGGSTDTQYF
>16|.|.|TRBJ2-3|TRBV5-4
TGTGCCAGCAGCTTGGAAATCGGGCGGAGCACAGATACGCAGTATTTT
CASSLEIGRSTDTQYF
>17|.|.|TRBJ2-7|TRBV9
TGTGCCAGCAGCGCCCAAGGACGGACCTCGAGCTCCTACGAGCAGTACTTC
CASSAQGRTSSSYEQYF
>14|TRBD2|.|TRBJ2-7|TRBV19
TGTGCCAGTAGTCTAGCGGGATCCACCTACGAGCAGTACTTC
CASSLAGSTYEQYF
>11|.|once|TRBJ2-7|TRBV7-8
TGTGCCAGCAGCCTTAGCTACGAGCAGTACTTC
CASSLSYEQYF
>14|TRBD1|.|TRBJ1-1|TRBV10-3
TGTGCCATCAGGTCCGGGACAGCCAACACTGAAGCTTTCTTT
CAIRSGTANTEAFF
>13|.|.|TRBJ1-2|TRBV5-1
TGCGCCAGCAGTCGGCAGGCAGACTATGGCTACACCTTC
CASSRQADYGYTF
>15|.|.|TRBJ1-4|TRBV27
TGTGCCAGCAGCCCGAGCCTCGGAACTAATGAAAAACTGTTTTTT
CASSPSLGTNEKLFF
>12|.|.|TRBJ1-1|TRBV7-9
TGTGCCAGCAGTCGAGAGGCAGCTGAAGCTTTCTTT
CASSREAAEAFF
>15|.|.|TRBJ1-2|TRBV5-1
TGCGCCAGCAGCTCCCGAGGAGGGGAGGGCTATGGCTACACCTTC
CASSSRGGEGYGYTF
>12|.|few|TRBJ2-7|TRBV19
TGTGCCAGTAGTATTGGGCTAGGGGAGCAGTACTTC
CASSIGLGEQYF
>13|TRBD2|.|TRBJ2-3|TRBV5-8
TGTGCCGTGACTAGCGGTAGCACAGATACGCAGTATTTT
CAVTSGSTDTQYF
>14|.|.|TRBJ2-1|TRBV15
TGTGCCACCCGTGCGGCAACTAGGGGCAATGAGCAGTTCTTC
CATRAATRGNEQFF
>17|TRBD2|.|TRBJ2-2|TRBV4-2
TGTGCCAGCAGCCAAGATTGGAGCGGGAGTGTTGCCGGGGAGCTGTTTTTT
CASSQDWSGSVAGELFF
>18|TRBD1|.|TRBJ1-2|TRBV9
TGTGCCAGCAGCGCGGCCCGGGACAGGGGCAATACTAACTATGGCTACACCTTC
CASSAARDRGNTNYGYTF
>15|.|.|TRBJ1-1|TRBV5-8
TGTGCCAGCAGCTTCGGTGTTGGGGCAAACACTGAAGCTTTCTTT
CASSFGVGANTEAFF